This entry concerns a single T cell receptor beta chain. In the authors' methods: Amplification with reference gene primers provided the estimates of nucleated cell counts. The method was immunoSEQ multiplex PCR; TCRdb's version includes in-frame clones alone and lacks a portion of them. Clone size and V and J calls were adopted from that table, with D and trimming inferred from the DNA. The data show tens of thousands of clones, roughly 78% seen once. The sample comes from a study of blood T cell repertoires in COVID-19. The wider study: The origin of the acute and convalescent COVID-19 samples was the United States, Italy and Spain. The analysed material was cDNA or gDNA that came from T cells, B-cell-depleted T cells, or PBMCs.

Germline V gene data show CDR1 as SGHDN and CDR2 as FVKESK. CDR3 size: 20 residues. Trimming removed 2 bases from V and 0 bases from J, with 24 bases in between. This chain joins TRBV14 and TRBJ2-3, with a possible D match to TRBD1 (5 bases). The clonotype comes from a man in his 60s with active or convalescent COVID-19. Sample: peripheral blood. The CDR3: CASSQPPSYRQPPSTDTQYF. The CDR3 nucleotides are TGTGCCAGCAGCCAACCGCCGTCCTACCGACAGCCCCCTAGCACAGATACGCAGTATTTT.